A selection of T cell receptor beta chains follows, all from one sample in a study of blood T cells in healthy people across ages. MiXCR, run by TCRdb on the 5' RACE reads, gives a single entry per CDR3 protein. Of over 1,300,000 distinct CDR3 sequences detected, roughly 59% appear once; the ten largest clones hold over 5.5%. Material for sequencing was blood. These TCRs come from a young man in good health. Both conserved end residues are part of each CDR3. Each record gives: V gene, clone size, D gene, J gene, CDR3 protein, CDR3 DNA. A D gene is named only where the DNA matches it firmly. Where a row states a size, it is once, few, many or the class of an expanded clone; other rows omit it.

V: TRBV11-2
size: .
D: .
J: TRBJ2-7
CDR3: CASSLTEGLVNEQYF
DNA: TGTGCCAGCAGCCTTACTGAGGGCCTGGTGAACGAGCAGTACTTC

V: TRBV12-3/TRBV12-4
size: .
D: TRBD1
J: TRBJ2-1
CDR3: CASAPGQGRHNEQFF
DNA: TGTGCCAGCGCCCCGGGACAGGGGCGACACAATGAGCAGTTCTTC

V: TRBV10-3
size: .
D: .
J: TRBJ1-1
CDR3: CAISGRQADEAFF
DNA: TGTGCCATCAGTGGGCGACAGGCTGATGAAGCTTTCTTT

V: TRBV11-2
size: .
D: TRBD1
J: TRBJ1-2
CDR3: CASSFRGTGSPYGYTF
DNA: TGTGCCAGCAGCTTCCGAGGGACAGGCAGTCCATATGGCTACACCTTC

V: TRBV7-8
size: few
D: TRBD1
J: TRBJ1-2
CDR3: CASSPGQGLLSGYTF
DNA: TGTGCCAGCAGCCCAGGACAGGGACTTTTAAGTGGCTACACCTTC

V: TRBV12-3/TRBV12-4
size: .
D: TRBD1
J: TRBJ2-3
CDR3: CASSLGTGGLDTQYF
DNA: TGTGCCAGCAGTTTAGGCACAGGGGGTCTTGATACGCAGTATTTT

V: TRBV7-9
size: many
D: .
J: TRBJ2-1
CDR3: CASSLAGAGFVSEQFF
DNA: TGTGCCAGCAGCTTAGCGGGAGCTGGGTTCGTCAGTGAGCAGTTCTTC

V: TRBV29-1
size: .
D: .
J: TRBJ2-7
CDR3: CSVVDLRSYEQYF
DNA: TGCAGCGTTGTCGATCTTCGTTCCTACGAGCAGTACTTC

V: TRBV2
size: .
D: TRBD1
J: TRBJ1-1
CDR3: CASSLDRGFSEAFF
DNA: TGTGCCAGCAGCCTAGACAGGGGATTCTCTGAAGCTTTCTTT

V: TRBV12-5
size: .
D: .
J: TRBJ2-6
CDR3: CTSVGAGANVLTF
DNA: TGTACTAGTGTGGGGGCTGGGGCCAACGTCCTGACTTTC

V: TRBV12-3/TRBV12-4
size: .
D: .
J: TRBJ1-1
CDR3: CASTLGTTEAFF
DNA: TGTGCCAGCACCCTCGGGACGACAGAAGCTTTCTTT

V: TRBV11-2
size: .
D: TRBD1
J: TRBJ1-1
CDR3: CASSQGDSWNTEAFF
DNA: TGTGCCAGCAGCCAAGGGGACAGTTGGAACACTGAAGCTTTCTTT

V: TRBV10-3
size: .
D: .
J: TRBJ2-3
CDR3: CAISDPGKGTDTQYF
DNA: TGTGCCATCAGTGACCCTGGGAAGGGCACAGATACGCAGTATTTT

V: TRBV4-1
size: .
D: TRBD1
J: TRBJ1-1
CDR3: CASSLTGTGNTEAFF
DNA: TGCGCCAGCAGCCTTACCGGGACAGGGAACACTGAAGCTTTCTTT

V: TRBV29-1
size: .
D: TRBD1
J: TRBJ2-4
CDR3: CSVHAPDRALAKNIQYF
DNA: TGCAGCGTTCATGCCCCGGACAGGGCCCTAGCCAAAAACATTCAGTACTTC

V: TRBV5-4
size: few
D: .
J: TRBJ1-6
CDR3: CASSSAYSYNSPLHF
DNA: TGTGCCAGCAGCTCAGCCTACTCCTATAATTCACCCCTCCACTTT

V: TRBV9
size: .
D: TRBD1
J: TRBJ2-6
CDR3: CASSPWTGSGANVLTF
DNA: TGTGCCAGCAGCCCCTGGACAGGGTCTGGGGCCAACGTCCTGACTTTC

V: TRBV4-1
size: .
D: .
J: TRBJ1-4
CDR3: CASSQPTGRLRQLFF
DNA: TGCGCCAGCAGCCAACCTACAGGTCGGTTGAGGCAACTGTTTTTT

V: TRBV7-2
size: .
D: TRBD2
J: TRBJ2-1
CDR3: CASSLGASGSNNEQFF
DNA: TGTGCCAGCAGCCTAGGGGCTAGCGGGTCTAACAATGAGCAGTTCTTC

V: TRBV4-1
size: .
D: .
J: TRBJ1-2
CDR3: CASSPTEARGYTF
DNA: TGCGCCAGCAGCCCGACAGAGGCGCGCGGCTACACCTTC

V: TRBV11-2
size: few
D: TRBD2
J: TRBJ2-7
CDR3: CASSYSAGELSYEQYF
DNA: TGTGCCAGCAGCTACTCGGCGGGAGAGCTCTCCTACGAGCAGTACTTC

V: TRBV29-1
size: .
D: TRBD2
J: TRBJ2-7
CDR3: CSVEDPSSGKYEQYF
DNA: TGCAGCGTTGAAGATCCTTCTAGCGGAAAGTACGAGCAGTACTTC

V: TRBV4-1
size: once
D: .
J: TRBJ2-7
CDR3: CASSDKGSKNEQYF
DNA: TGCGCCAGCAGCGACAAAGGCTCCAAAAACGAGCAGTACTTC

V: TRBV29-1
size: .
D: TRBD2
J: TRBJ2-5
CDR3: CSDTRGSGRETQYF
DNA: TGCAGCGATACCCGTGGTAGCGGGAGGGAGACCCAGTACTTC

V: TRBV2
size: .
D: TRBD1
J: TRBJ2-2
CDR3: CARGQAINLNTGELFF
DNA: TGTGCCAGGGGACAGGCAATTAACTTGAACACCGGGGAGCTGTTTTTT

V: TRBV28
size: .
D: .
J: TRBJ1-6
CDR3: CASSVDSPLHF
DNA: TGTGCCAGCTCGGTGGATTCACCCCTCCACTTT

V: TRBV9
size: .
D: .
J: TRBJ2-1
CDR3: CASSPRPTEQFF
DNA: TGTGCCAGCAGCCCCCGGCCTACTGAGCAGTTCTTC

V: TRBV3-1
size: .
D: .
J: TRBJ2-6
CDR3: CASSHGDHSGANVLTF
DNA: TGTGCCAGCAGCCACGGCGACCACTCTGGGGCCAACGTCCTGACTTTC

V: TRBV7-2
size: .
D: .
J: TRBJ2-7
CDR3: CASSNSAGTYEQYF
DNA: TGTGCCAGCAGCAATAGCGCGGGGACCTACGAGCAGTACTTC

V: TRBV4-1
size: few
D: .
J: TRBJ1-1
CDR3: CASSHWTTGNTEAFF
DNA: TGCGCCAGCAGCCACTGGACCACAGGGAACACTGAAGCTTTCTTT

V: TRBV29-1
size: many
D: .
J: TRBJ1-2
CDR3: CSVEDRANLMDGYTF
DNA: TGCAGCGTTGAAGATAGGGCCAACCTTATGGATGGCTACACCTTC

V: TRBV5-1
size: once
D: .
J: TRBJ1-4
CDR3: CASSPRAVGNEKLFF
DNA: TGCGCCAGCAGCCCACGGGCGGTTGGTAATGAAAAACTGTTTTTT

V: TRBV11-2
size: .
D: TRBD1
J: TRBJ1-2
CDR3: CASSPRTGNNYGYTF
DNA: TGTGCCAGCAGCCCACGGACAGGGAATAACTATGGCTACACCTTC

V: TRBV20-1
size: .
D: TRBD2
J: TRBJ2-7
CDR3: CSARDLALAGHGNEQYF
DNA: TGCAGTGCTAGAGATCTCGCCCTAGCGGGGCATGGTAATGAGCAGTACTTC

V: TRBV4-3
size: many
D: TRBD2
J: TRBJ2-3
CDR3: CASREGDTQYF
DNA: TGTGCCAGCAGGGAGGGAGATACGCAGTATTTT

V: TRBV27
size: once
D: .
J: TRBJ2-5
CDR3: CASRGSASPQETQYF
DNA: TGTGCCAGCAGGGGTAGCGCAAGTCCCCAAGAGACCCAGTACTTC

V: TRBV29-1
size: .
D: .
J: TRBJ2-5
CDR3: CSVRQRGLGYF
DNA: TGCAGCGTTAGACAGAGGGGGTTAGGGTACTTC

V: TRBV28
size: few
D: .
J: TRBJ1-2
CDR3: CASSLRARTDYGYTF
DNA: TGTGCCAGCAGTTTACGGGCCCGGACCGACTATGGCTACACCTTC

V: TRBV28
size: .
D: .
J: TRBJ2-1
CDR3: CASSLYGFKNEQFF
DNA: TGTGCCAGCAGTTTATATGGTTTCAAGAATGAGCAGTTCTTC

V: TRBV28
size: .
D: TRBD2
J: TRBJ2-5
CDR3: CASSRVLAGEETQYF
DNA: TGTGCCAGCAGTCGGGTACTAGCGGGGGAAGAGACCCAGTACTTC

V: TRBV18
size: .
D: .
J: TRBJ2-7
CDR3: CASSPVGLMGAGFANEQYF
DNA: TGTGCCAGCTCACCAGTAGGATTGATGGGCGCCGGTTTCGCCAACGAGCAGTACTTC

V: TRBV27
size: .
D: .
J: TRBJ2-2
CDR3: CASSPTSYTGELFF
DNA: TGTGCCAGCAGCCCTACTAGCTACACCGGGGAGCTGTTTTTT

V: TRBV20-1
size: .
D: TRBD1
J: TRBJ2-3
CDR3: CSALDRVGTDTQYF
DNA: TGCAGTGCTCTTGACAGGGTAGGAACAGATACGCAGTATTTT

V: TRBV15
size: .
D: .
J: TRBJ2-6
CDR3: CATSRDWRHGISSGANVLTF
DNA: TGTGCCACCAGCAGAGATTGGAGGCACGGGATAAGCTCTGGGGCCAACGTCCTGACTTTC

V: TRBV20-1
size: .
D: .
J: TRBJ1-1
CDR3: CSARTTGSGEAFF
DNA: TGCAGTGCTAGAACGACAGGTTCGGGTGAAGCTTTCTTT

V: TRBV7-9
size: .
D: .
J: TRBJ2-1
CDR3: CASSLGGSAGITDGQFF
DNA: TGTGCCAGCAGCTTAGGGGGCTCAGCAGGGATCACGGATGGGCAGTTCTTC

V: TRBV27
size: .
D: .
J: TRBJ2-3
CDR3: CASSLSPGVSKLDTQYF
DNA: TGTGCCAGCAGTTTATCGCCTGGGGTTAGTAAGTTGGATACGCAGTATTTT

V: TRBV13
size: .
D: .
J: TRBJ2-4
CDR3: CAKKRPEDSIQYF
DNA: TGTGCCAAGAAACGACCCGAGGACAGCATTCAGTACTTC

V: TRBV20-1
size: .
D: TRBD1
J: TRBJ2-7
CDR3: CSARGLFRDRSSYEQYF
DNA: TGCAGTGCTAGAGGTTTATTCCGGGACAGGAGCTCCTACGAGCAGTACTTC

V: TRBV6-5
size: few
D: .
J: TRBJ1-1
CDR3: CASSRSMNTEAFF
DNA: TGTGCCAGCTCGAGGAGCATGAACACTGAAGCTTTCTTT

V: TRBV12-3/TRBV12-4
size: .
D: TRBD1
J: TRBJ2-5
CDR3: CASSRTGARETQYF
DNA: TGTGCCAGCAGCCGCACAGGGGCGCGGGAGACCCAGTACTTC

V: TRBV6-5
size: .
D: .
J: TRBJ1-2
CDR3: CANRRSDYGYTF
DNA: TGTGCCAACAGGCGAAGCGACTATGGCTACACCTTC

V: TRBV10-3
size: .
D: TRBD1
J: TRBJ2-7
CDR3: CAISGPGQGYEQYF
DNA: TGTGCCATCAGTGGGCCGGGACAGGGCTACGAGCAGTACTTC

V: TRBV12-3/TRBV12-4
size: .
D: TRBD2
J: TRBJ2-6
CDR3: CASSLGGLVGGANVLTF
DNA: TGTGCCAGCAGTTTAGGGGGACTAGTCGGCGGGGCCAACGTCCTGACTTTC

V: TRBV7-8
size: .
D: .
J: TRBJ1-4
CDR3: CASSDILRDEKLFF
DNA: TGTGCCAGCAGCGACATATTGAGGGATGAAAAACTGTTTTTT

V: TRBV27
size: .
D: TRBD1
J: TRBJ2-3
CDR3: CASSWGTGRTDTQYF
DNA: TGTGCCAGCAGTTGGGGGACAGGACGCACAGATACGCAGTATTTT

V: TRBV20-1
size: few
D: TRBD1
J: TRBJ1-1
CDR3: CSAMGQGYTEAFF
DNA: TGCAGTGCTATGGGACAGGGCTACACTGAAGCTTTCTTT